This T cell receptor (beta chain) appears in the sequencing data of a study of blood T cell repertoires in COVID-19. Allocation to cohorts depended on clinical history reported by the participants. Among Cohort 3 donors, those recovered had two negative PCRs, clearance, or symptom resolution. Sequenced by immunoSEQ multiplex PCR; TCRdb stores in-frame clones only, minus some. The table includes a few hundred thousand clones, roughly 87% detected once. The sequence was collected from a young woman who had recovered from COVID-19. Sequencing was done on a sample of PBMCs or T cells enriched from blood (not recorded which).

In DNA form, the CDR3 reads TGTGCCAGCAGCACCCGGACTAATTTTCCAGCCTACGAGCAGTACTTC. It encodes CASSTRTNFPAYEQYF. The V and J genes are TRBV13 and TRBJ2-7; D possibly corresponds to TRBD2 (6 bases). CDR1 and CDR2 (germline): PRHDT, FYEKMQ (reference sequence). V was pared by 5 bases and J by 2 bases, with 19 bases between. The CDR3 runs 16 residues.